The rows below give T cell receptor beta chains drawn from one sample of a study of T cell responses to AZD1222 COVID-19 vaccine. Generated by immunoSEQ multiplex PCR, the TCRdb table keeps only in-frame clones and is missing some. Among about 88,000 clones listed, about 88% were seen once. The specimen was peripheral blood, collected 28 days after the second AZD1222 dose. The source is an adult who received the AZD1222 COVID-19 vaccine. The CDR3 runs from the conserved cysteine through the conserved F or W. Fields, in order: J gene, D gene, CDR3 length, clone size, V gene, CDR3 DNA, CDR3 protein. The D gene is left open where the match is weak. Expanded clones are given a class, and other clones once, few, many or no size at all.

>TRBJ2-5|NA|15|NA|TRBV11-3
TGTGCCAGCAGCCGACGGACATACCCGGGGGAGACCCAGTACTTC
CASSRRTYPGETQYF
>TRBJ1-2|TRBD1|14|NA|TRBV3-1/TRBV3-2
TGTGCCAGCAGCCAAGCAGGGGGAAACTATGGCTACACCTTC
CASSQAGGNYGYTF
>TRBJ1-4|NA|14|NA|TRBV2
TGTGCCAGCAGGGTACAGGGTTATAATGAAAAACTGTTTTTT
CASRVQGYNEKLFF
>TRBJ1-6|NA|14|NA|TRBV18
TGTGCCAGCTCACCGACGGGTTATAATTCACCCCTCCACTTT
CASSPTGYNSPLHF
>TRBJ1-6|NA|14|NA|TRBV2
TGTGCCCGGGGGAGGGGGGGTCCCCTATCACCCCTCCACTTT
CARGRGGPLSPLHF
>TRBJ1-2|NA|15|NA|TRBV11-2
TGTGCCAGCAGCTTAGGTCACGGACAGACATATGGCTACACCTTC
CASSLGHGQTYGYTF
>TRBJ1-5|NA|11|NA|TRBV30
TGTGCCTGGAGAAGAGATCAGCCCCAGCATTTT
CAWRRDQPQHF
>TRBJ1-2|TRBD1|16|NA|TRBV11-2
TGTGCCAGCAGCTCGATAAGGGACAGACTGAACTATGGCTACACCTTC
CASSSIRDRLNYGYTF
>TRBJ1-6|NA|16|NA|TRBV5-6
TGTGCCAGCAGCCCGGGCGGGGGGTCCTATAATTCACCCCTCCACTTT
CASSPGGGSYNSPLHF
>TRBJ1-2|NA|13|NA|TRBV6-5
TGTGCCAGCAGTTACGGGGGGAACTATGGCTACACCTTC
CASSYGGNYGYTF
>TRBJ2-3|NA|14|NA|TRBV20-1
TGCAGTGCTAGTCGGGGTTCTAGCACAGATACGCAGTATTTT
CSASRGSSTDTQYF
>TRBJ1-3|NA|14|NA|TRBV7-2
TGTGCCAGCAGCTCCTCGGGGTCTGGAAACACCATATATTTT
CASSSSGSGNTIYF
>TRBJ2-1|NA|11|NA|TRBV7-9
TGTGCCAGCAGCTCACTCAATGAGCAGTTCTTC
CASSSLNEQFF
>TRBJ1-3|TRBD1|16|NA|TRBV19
TGTGCCAGTAGTAGCGCCTCGACAGGGACTGGAAACACCATATATTTT
CASSSASTGTGNTIYF
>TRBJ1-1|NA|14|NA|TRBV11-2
TGTGCCAGCAGCTTGGGGAGTGAGAACACTGAAGCTTTCTTT
CASSLGSENTEAFF
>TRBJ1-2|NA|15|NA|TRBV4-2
TGTGCCAGCAGCCAAGGTGAAGACTCAAGGTATGGCTACACCTTC
CASSQGEDSRYGYTF
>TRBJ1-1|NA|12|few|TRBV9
TGTGCCAGCGGACACATGAACACTGAAGCTTTCTTT
CASGHMNTEAFF
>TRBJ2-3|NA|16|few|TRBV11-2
TGTGCCAGCAGCTTAGGGTCGGGCCCTAGCACAGATACGCAGTATTTT
CASSLGSGPSTDTQYF
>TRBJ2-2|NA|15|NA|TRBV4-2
TGTGCCAGCAGCCACAGGGCCTTGAACACCGGGGAGCTGTTTTTT
CASSHRALNTGELFF
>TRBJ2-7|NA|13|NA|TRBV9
TGTGCCAGCAGCGTAGTAGGAAACTCCGAGCAGTACTTC
CASSVVGNSEQYF
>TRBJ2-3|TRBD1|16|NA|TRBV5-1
TGCGCCAGCAGCTTGTTTGGCTCAGGGGGCTTGGATACGCAGTATTTT
CASSLFGSGGLDTQYF
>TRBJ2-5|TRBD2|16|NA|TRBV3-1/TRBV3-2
TGTGCCAGCAGCCCCGAAGTGGGGCGGGGGCAAGAGACCCAGTACTTC
CASSPEVGRGQETQYF
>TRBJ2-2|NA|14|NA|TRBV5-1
TGCGCCAGCAGCTTGGCCGGGAACACCGGGGAGCTGTTTTTT
CASSLAGNTGELFF
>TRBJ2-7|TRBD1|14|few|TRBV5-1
TGCGCCAGCAGCGCCCGGGACAGTTCCTACGAGCAGTACTTC
CASSARDSSYEQYF
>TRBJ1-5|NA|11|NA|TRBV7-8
TGTGCCAGCAGCGGGGGGCGAGCCCAGCATTTT
CASSGGRAQHF
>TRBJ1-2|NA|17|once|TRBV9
TGTGCCAGCAGCGTTTTGGGGTCAGACCAATCGGGGTATGGCTACACCTTC
CASSVLGSDQSGYGYTF
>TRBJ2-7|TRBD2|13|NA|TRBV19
TGTGCCAGTAGAACTAGCGGGGGGTACGAGCAGTACTTC
CASRTSGGYEQYF
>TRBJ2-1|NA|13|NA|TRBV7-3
TGTGCCAGCAGCTCCCGACGAGACAATGAGCAGTTCTTC
CASSSRRDNEQFF
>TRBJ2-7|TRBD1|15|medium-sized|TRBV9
TGTGCCAGCAGCGTAGGAGGACAGGGGACAAACGAGCAGTACTTC
CASSVGGQGTNEQYF
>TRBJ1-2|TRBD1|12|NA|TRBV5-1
TGCGCCAGCAGCGTCCGGGACAGTACCTACACCTTC
CASSVRDSTYTF
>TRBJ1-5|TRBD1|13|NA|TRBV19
TGTGCCAGTAGTGTACAGGGGACTCAGCCCCAGCATTTT
CASSVQGTQPQHF
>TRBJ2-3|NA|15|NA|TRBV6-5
TGTGCCAGCAGTTCCGAGCGGAGGGCCACAGATACGCAGTATTTT
CASSSERRATDTQYF
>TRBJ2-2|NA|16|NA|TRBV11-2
TGTGCCAGCAGCTTAGCTTGGGTCGCGAACACCGGGGAGCTGTTTTTT
CASSLAWVANTGELFF
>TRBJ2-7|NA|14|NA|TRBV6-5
TGTGCCAGCAGCCAGAGGGTGGGACCTGGCGAGCAGTACTTC
CASSQRVGPGEQYF
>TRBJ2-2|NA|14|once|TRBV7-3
TGTGCCAGCAGCTTAATTTGGGGCACCGGGGAGCTGTTTTTT
CASSLIWGTGELFF
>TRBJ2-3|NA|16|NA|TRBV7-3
TGTGCCAGCAGCTTGGGGGGGCCCGCTAGCACAGATACGCAGTATTTT
CASSLGGPASTDTQYF
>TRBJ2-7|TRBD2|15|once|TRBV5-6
TGTGCCAGCAGCTTGGCCCCTAGCGGACCCTACGAGCAGTACTTC
CASSLAPSGPYEQYF
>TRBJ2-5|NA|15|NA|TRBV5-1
TGCGCCAGCAGCTTAGCAGGGTTGGGTCAAGAGACCCAGTACTTC
CASSLAGLGQETQYF
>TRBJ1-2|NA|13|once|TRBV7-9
TGTGCCAGCAGCTTAGTCGCTAACTATGGCTACACCTTC
CASSLVANYGYTF
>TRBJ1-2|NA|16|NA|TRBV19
TGTGCCAGTAGTATCCAGGCGGGTACAGGGTTCTATGGCTACACCTTC
CASSIQAGTGFYGYTF
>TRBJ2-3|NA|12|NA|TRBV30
TGTGCCTGGAGTCGGGCGGCAGATACGCAGTATTTT
CAWSRAADTQYF
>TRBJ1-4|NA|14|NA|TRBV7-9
TGTGCCAGCAGCCCTACTGCAACTAATGAAAAACTGTTTTTT
CASSPTATNEKLFF
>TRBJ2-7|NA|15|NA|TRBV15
TGTGCCACCAGCAGAGATCCAGGGGCGTCCTACGAGCAGTACTTC
CATSRDPGASYEQYF
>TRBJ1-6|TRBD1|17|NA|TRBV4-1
TGCGCCAGCAGCCAAGCCCCTAGGGGGCCAGGGGGTTCACCCCTCCACTTT
CASSQAPRGPGGSPLHF
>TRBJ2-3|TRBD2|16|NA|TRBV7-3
TGTGCCAGCAGCCTTGGACTAGCGGGGTGGACAGATACGCAGTATTTT
CASSLGLAGWTDTQYF
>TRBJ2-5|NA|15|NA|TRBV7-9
TGTGCCAGCAGCTTAGAACACCTGGGAGAGAAGACCCAGTACTTC
CASSLEHLGEKTQYF
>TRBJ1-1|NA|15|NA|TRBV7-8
TGTGCCAGCAGCTTAATGGGCCCACTGGGGGATGAAGCTTTCTTT
CASSLMGPLGDEAFF
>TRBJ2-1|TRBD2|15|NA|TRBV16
TGTGCCAGCAGCCCGACTAGCGGGGGAGCCTTGGTGCAGTTCTTC
CASSPTSGGALVQFF
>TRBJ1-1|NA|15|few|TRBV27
TGTGCCAGCAGTTTATCGGGCAGGGCGAACACTGAAGCTTTCTTT
CASSLSGRANTEAFF
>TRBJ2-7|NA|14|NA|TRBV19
TGTGCCAGTAGTATAGATCGGGGCTCCTACGAGCAGTACTTC
CASSIDRGSYEQYF
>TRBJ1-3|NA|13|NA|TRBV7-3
TGTGCCAGCAGCTCTTGGTCTGGAAACACCATATATTTT
CASSSWSGNTIYF
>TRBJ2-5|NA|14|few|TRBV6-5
TGTGCCAGCTCTGGGGGGAGAAAGGGGGAGACCCAGTACTTC
CASSGGRKGETQYF
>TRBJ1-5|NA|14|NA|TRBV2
TGTGCCAGCAGTAAACAGGGTGGCAATCAGCCCCAGCATTTT
CASSKQGGNQPQHF
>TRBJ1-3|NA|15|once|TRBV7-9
TGTGCCAGCAGCCCAAGAGGCTTTTCTGGAAACACCATATATTTT
CASSPRGFSGNTIYF
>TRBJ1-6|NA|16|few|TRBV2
TGTGCCAGCACCTTGCTGGGAGGGACGGGTGGTTCACCCCTCCACTTT
CASTLLGGTGGSPLHF
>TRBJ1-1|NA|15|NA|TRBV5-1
TGCGCCAGCAGCGCCGACAAGAGCGCGAACACTGAAGCTTTCTTT
CASSADKSANTEAFF
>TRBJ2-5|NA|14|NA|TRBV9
TGTGCCAGCAGCCCTCGAGGAGTGCGGGAGACCCAGTACTTC
CASSPRGVRETQYF